Below, 15 T cell receptor beta chains from the same sample are listed, as sequenced in a study of response to subunit inactivated influenza vaccine. TCRdb re-called the RT-PCR reads with MiXCR, one entry per CDR3 protein. The sample holds 550,000 to 800,000 distinct CDR3 sequences, about 15% seen once. This specimen consisted of PBMCs from blood, obtained 14 to 15 days before vaccination. The receptors shown here come from a man aged 45-65 years who received an inactivated influenza vaccine.

CDR3 sequence: CASSPQLDSNQPQHF. Here the CDR3 DNA reads TGTGCCAGCAGCCCCCAACTGGACAGTAATCAGCCCCAGCATTTT. The gene calls are TRBV7-2 and TRBJ1-5, with D possibly being TRBD1 (6 bases). Per germline, CDR1 SGHTA and CDR2 FQGNSA. This CDR3 has 15 residues. V lost 5 bases, J lost 4 bases, and 15 bases lay in between.

This clonotype was observed a few times. V usage is TRBV29-1 and J usage is TRBJ1-1; 8 bases fit TRBD1. CDR3 length equals 14 residues. With 7 bases clipped from V and 0 bases from J, the junction kept 7 bases outside the gene matches. The V gene's germline CDR1 is SQVTM and CDR2 ANQGSEA. The CDR3 here is CSGEDRGMNTEAFF. The CDR3 DNA is TGCAGCGGAGAAGACAGGGGAATGAACACTGAAGCTTTCTTT.

This chain connects TRBV20-1 to TRBJ2-5; 7 positions match TRBD2. The germline V gene has CDR1 DFQATT and CDR2 SNEGSKA (reference sequence). The junction had 11 bases not matched to a gene; V was cut back by 6 bases and J by 1 base. This CDR3 comprises 15 residues. CDR3: CSAQPPSGLQETQYF. The CDR3 DNA follows: TGCAGTGCCCAGCCTCCTAGCGGACTCCAAGAGACCCAGTACTTC.

The CDR3 sequence is CASSGSGESHNEQFF. The CDR3 nucleotides are TGTGCCAGCAGCGGTAGCGGGGAGTCCCACAATGAGCAGTTCTTC. This chain uses TRBV9 with TRBJ2-1; 8 bases are a match to TRBD2. Trimming cost V 3 bases and J 5 bases; bases outside gene matches: 7. The CDR3 covers 15 residues. Germline V gene lookup returns CDR1 SGDLS and CDR2 YYNGEE. The variable domain in full, with the rest retrieved from reference TRBV9 and TRBJ2-1, is DSGVTQTPKHLITATGQRVTLRCSPRSGDLSVYWYQQSLDQGLQFLIQYYNGEERAKGNILERFSAQQFPDLHSELNLSSLELGDSALYFCASSGSGESHNEQFFGPGTRLTVL.

Only a few counts were recorded for this clonotype. V usage is TRBV9 and J usage is TRBJ2-3; 10 bases are a match to TRBD1. Losses at the gene ends were 4 bases for V and 4 bases for J; bases not matched to a gene: 12. Germline CDR1 reads SGDLS; CDR2 reads YYNGEE. This CDR3 region has 17 residues. Here the CDR3 reads CASSPGPGTGAADTQYF. CDR3 sequence (DNA): TGTGCCAGCAGCCCCGGCCCAGGGACAGGGGCCGCAGATACGCAGTATTTT.

The chain recombines TRBV20-1 with TRBJ2-3; 12 bases agree with TRBD2. J was trimmed by 4 bases and V by 5 bases; bases with no gene match: 7. CDR1 and CDR2 (germline): DFQATT, SNEGSKA (reference sequence). CDR3 length: 15 residues. The CDR3 coding sequence is TGCAGTGCTCTACCGACTAGCGGGAGTCCAGATACGCAGTATTTT. This sequence encodes CSALPTSGSPDTQYF.

The chain joins TRBV11-2 to TRBJ2-3; 12 nucleotides match TRBD2. This CDR3 has 19 amino acids. J was trimmed by 2 bases and V by 1 base; bases with no gene match: 10. The germline CDR1 and CDR2 sequences are SGHAT and FQNNGV. The CDR3 region has the DNA TGTGCCAGCAGCTTAGTCCCGGGACTAGCGGGTTGGGACACAGATACGCAGTATTTT. Its protein is CASSLVPGLAGWDTDTQYF.

This clonotype was recorded at least ten times. The chain recombines TRBV7-9 with TRBJ2-1, with a tentative D call TRBD2 (6 bases). The V gene's germline CDR1 is SEHNR and CDR2 FQNEAQ (reference sequence). This CDR3 region has 14 residues. V was cut by 6 bases and J by 5 bases, with 14 bases left in between. CDR3 protein: CASRSGTHNNEQFF. The CDR3 DNA reads as TGTGCCAGCAGGTCCGGGACTCATAACAATGAGCAGTTCTTC.

The V gene is TRBV30, the J gene TRBJ1-5; D perhaps matches TRBD1 (5 bases). Trimming stripped 1 base from V and 4 bases from J, with 14 bases between. The V gene's germline CDR1 is GTSNPN and CDR2 SVGIG (reference sequence). CDR3 length equals 15 residues. In DNA, the CDR3 is TGTGCCTGGAGTGCGGGGCCCCGTCGAAATCAGCCCCAGCATTTT. Translation: CAWSAGPRRNQPQHF.

This clonotype has a handful of counts. The rearrangement uses TRBV15 and TRBJ1-1; D ambiguous. Per germline, CDR1 LNHNV and CDR2 YYDKDF (reference sequence). V dropped 0 bases and J dropped 3 bases, with 5 bases sitting between them. The CDR3 is made up of 13 amino acids. The CDR3 region is CATSRELDTEAFF. The CDR3, as DNA: TGTGCCACCAGCAGAGAACTGGACACTGAAGCTTTCTTT. The variable domain in full, with the rest retrieved from reference TRBV15 and TRBJ1-1, is DAMVIQNPRYQVTQFGKPVTLSCSQTLNHNVMYWYQQKSSQAPKLLFHYYDKDFNNEADTPDNFQSRRPNTSFCFLDIRSPGLGDTAMYLCATSRELDTEAFFGQGTRLTVV.

The chain carries TRBV28 and TRBJ2-7, with 11 bases lining up with TRBD2. Germline loops: CDR1 MDHEN, CDR2 SYDVKM. The CDR3 sequence is 15 residues long. V was clipped by 6 bases and J by 4 bases; unmatched bases: 8. CDR3 in DNA: TGTGCCAGCAGACCTCATAGCGGGGGGGCTTACGAGCAGTACTTC. Translating it yields CASRPHSGGAYEQYF.

The chain recombines TRBV19 with TRBJ1-1; tentative D call: TRBD1 (5 bases). This CDR3 is built from 16 residues. Trimming took off 7 bases at V and 1 base at J, with 19 bases between the two ends. CDR1 LNHDA and CDR2 SQIVND come from the germline V gene (reference sequence). CDR3 loop: CASNHLPGTGNTEAFF. The CDR3 nucleotides are TGTGCCAGTAACCACCTACCCGGGACCGGGAACACTGAAGCTTTCTTT.

This clonotype has just a few counts. This chain links TRBV27 with TRBJ1-4, with D possibly matching TRBD1 (5 bases). CDR3 length: 14 residues. CDR1 is MNHEY and CDR2 is SMNVEV in the germline V gene (reference sequence). V lost 1 base and J lost 7, with 10 bases in between. The CDR3 is CASSLWGVGEKLFF. CDR3 sequence (DNA): TGTGCCAGCAGTTTATGGGGGGTTGGTGAAAAACTGTTTTTT.

This clonotype has a handful of counts. The chain is built from TRBV18 and TRBJ1-6, with unresolved D. V lost 5 bases and J 7 bases, leaving 9 bases between the germline ends. Per germline, CDR1 KGHSH and CDR2 LQKENI. This CDR3 is 13 amino acids long. CDR3 region: CASSGSENSPLHF. The CDR3, as DNA: TGTGCCAGCTCAGGATCAGAAAATTCACCCCTCCACTTT.

This chain connects TRBV10-3 to TRBJ2-1; D call uncertain. In germline, CDR1 is ENHRY, CDR2 SYGVKD. There are 17 residues in the CDR3. Trimming took off 0 bases at V and 3 bases at J, with 15 bases between the two ends. CDR3 region: CAISESIQASNYNEQFF. As DNA, the CDR3 is TGTGCCATCAGTGAGTCGATTCAAGCTAGTAACTACAATGAGCAGTTCTTC.